The entry that follows covers one TCR beta chain sequence. Its cognate antigen is unknown. Generated by immunoSEQ multiplex PCR, the TCRdb table keeps only in-frame clones and is missing some. The sample includes some 140,000 clones, under 90% seen only once; the top ten take 2.5% to 3.5%. The V gene's germline CDR1 is MNHEY and CDR2 SVGAGI. With 5 bases removed from V and 6 bases from J, the gap between germline ends came to 7 bases. The CDR3 is 11 amino acids. The entry originates in a study of cytotoxic CD8 clonotypes in ibrutinib-treated CLL. Study-wide background: Sequencing produced an average of about 260,000 productive templates and roughly 89,000 productive rearrangements per sample.

Findings of the study overall: The clonality rise at ibrutinib response reflected private clonotype expansion.

The sample here was PBMCs, taken after 24 months of ibrutinib treatment. The rearrangement links TRBV6-5 to TRBJ1-1; D unclear. The receptor was derived from a human donor with chronic lymphocytic leukemia. The chain's CDR3 is CASSRGSEAFF. The CDR3 coding sequence is TGTGCCAGCAGTAGAGGATCTGAAGCTTTCTTT.